This entry describes one T cell receptor (beta chain). There are 13 residues in the CDR3. Per the germline V gene, CDR1 is KGHSH and CDR2 is LQKENI. Trimming left V 2 bases short and J 1 base short, with 5 bases between. The data were taken from a study of blood T cell repertoires in COVID-19. Study details: The origin of the acute and convalescent COVID-19 samples was the United States, Italy and Spain. The cDNA or gDNA used as material had been derived from T cells, B-cell-depleted T cells, or PBMCs.

Original handling: Amplification with reference gene primers provided the estimates of nucleated cell counts. Sequenced by immunoSEQ multiplex PCR; TCRdb stores in-frame clones only, minus some. The DNA was the basis for D and trimming; V, J and clone size are from that table. The repertoire has 90,000 to 120,000 clones, approximately 86% of them found once; the top ten carry less than 7.5%. This receptor was obtained from a woman in her sixties or seventies with acute or convalescent COVID-19. Sequenced sample: peripheral blood. The rearrangement uses TRBV18 and TRBJ1-1; D uncertain. CDR3 nucleotides: TGTGCCAGCTCACCAAACAGGAACACTGAAGCTTTCTTT. Translated: CASSPNRNTEAFF.